The 30 T cell receptor beta chains below come from one sample, sequenced in a study of shared clonotypes between healthy human individuals. Produced via immunoSEQ multiplex PCR; TCRdb's table is partial and in-frame only. The sample includes fewer than 700,000 clones, approximately 95% of them seen just once. Naive CD8 cells lacked CD45RO, underwent positive selection for CCR7 and left out terminally differentiated effector memory CD45RA+ cells. Sequencing was done on a sample of naive CD8+ T cells sorted from blood. Receptors originate from a woman under 40 in good health.

This chain joins TRBV27 and TRBJ2-7; D might be TRBD2 (5 bases). V gave up 0 bases and J gave up 3 bases, with 15 bases separating them. Germline loops: CDR1 MNHEY, CDR2 SMNVEV (reference sequence). The CDR3 length is 16 residues. This CDR3 is CASSLSLAHGLYEQYF. CDR3 nucleotides: TGTGCCAGCAGTTTATCCCTAGCTCATGGCCTCTACGAGCAGTACTTC.

The rearrangement links TRBV6-5 to TRBJ2-5; 8 bases are a match to TRBD2. CDR3 length: 14 residues. The V gene end was trimmed by 11 bases and the J gene end by 2 bases; junction bases not matched to a gene: 10. Per the germline V gene, CDR1 is MNHEY and CDR2 is SVGAGI. The CDR3 bases are TGTGCCGCCCACCCGACTAGCGAACAAGAGACCCAGTACTTC. Protein: CAAHPTSEQETQYF.

The rearrangement uses TRBV10-1 and TRBJ2-7; weak D call: TRBD2 (5 bases). The germline V gene has CDR1 WNHNN and CDR2 SYGVQD (reference sequence). V was pared by 3 bases and J by 7 bases, with 10 bases between. This CDR3 has 12 residues. CDR3 in DNA: TGCGCCAGCAGTGACTCGGAGGTTGAGCAGTACTTC. It translates to CASSDSEVEQYF.

The rearrangement uses TRBV29-1 and TRBJ2-3; the match to TRBD2 covers 11 bases. Germline-derived CDR1 and CDR2 are SQVTM and ANQGSEA. The length of the CDR3 is 18 residues. After removal of 2 bases from V and 1 base from J, the junction contained 11 bases not matched to a gene. In nucleotides, the CDR3 is TGCAGCGTTGAAATTGAAAGGCCTAGCGGGAGGCGCACAGATACGCAGTATTTT. Translation gives CSVEIERPSGRRTDTQYF.

The V and J genes are TRBV2 and TRBJ2-7; 9 bases are a match to TRBD2. V lost 6 bases, J lost 3 bases, and 9 bases stayed unmatched. The CDR3 contains 15 residues. Germline CDR1 is SNHLY and CDR2 is FYNNEI. As DNA, the CDR3 is TGTGCCAGCAGGTATCCTAGCGGGACCTACTACGAGCAGTACTTC. Its translation is CASRYPSGTYYEQYF.

This chain links TRBV5-6 with TRBJ2-1; D is unclear. The germline V gene has CDR1 SGHDT and CDR2 YYEEEE. The ends were cut back, 2 bases at V and 10 bases at J, with 7 bases in the middle. This CDR3 has 11 residues. The CDR3 protein is CASSFSREQFF. The CDR3 DNA reads as TGTGCCAGCAGCTTTTCCAGAGAGCAGTTCTTC.

The chain links TRBV2 to TRBJ2-7, with D perhaps TRBD1 (7 bases). The V gene lost 3 bases and the J gene lost 3 bases, with 15 bases spanning the gap. There are 15 residues in the CDR3. Germline CDR1 reads SNHLY; CDR2 reads FYNNEI. The CDR3 DNA reads as TGTGCCAGCAGTGATCCAGGGGGGTTCATCTACGAGCAGTACTTC. Its translation is CASSDPGGFIYEQYF.

The chain has TRBV4-1 and TRBJ2-7, with TRBD1 identical over 10 bases. With 3 bases clipped from V and 2 bases from J, the junction kept 4 bases outside the gene matches. This CDR3 is built from 15 residues. CDR1 is MGHRA, CDR2 YSYEKL, per germline. Here the CDR3 DNA reads TGCGCCAGCAGCCACGACGGACAGGGGGCCTACGAGCAGTACTTC. Amino acid sequence: CASSHDGQGAYEQYF.

The CDR3 protein is CSVEKEEQYF. The CDR3 nucleotides read TGCAGCGTTGAGAAAGAGGAGCAGTACTTC. V gene TRBV29-1 combines with J gene TRBJ2-7; D unclear. The CDR3 consists of 10 residues. Germline values: CDR1 SQVTM, CDR2 ANQGSEA. V lost 3 bases to trimming and J lost 7 bases, with 7 bases between them.

J is TRBJ2-1 and V is TRBV14; D call uncertain. CDR1 SGHDN and CDR2 FVKESK come from the germline V gene. This CDR3 comprises 17 residues. Trimming shortened V by 0 bases and J by 3 bases, and 15 bases separated the two germline ends. In DNA, the CDR3 is TGTGCCAGCAGCCAAGATGGGTGGGGTGAACTCTACAATGAGCAGTTCTTC. It specifies CASSQDGWGELYNEQFF.

About this clone itself: This CDR3 is also generated by other DNA sequences in the sample. The chain employs TRBV28 and TRBJ2-2; 9 positions match TRBD2. With V trimmed by 2 bases and J by 6 bases, 1 base remained unmatched. Per germline, CDR1 MDHEN and CDR2 SYDVKM. The CDR3 has 14 amino acids. CDR3 protein: CASSLAGGSGELFF. CDR3 bases: TGTGCCAGCAGTTTAGCGGGAGGGTCCGGGGAGCTGTTTTTT.

This clone was detected once. V usage is TRBV29-1 and J usage is TRBJ2-7; 9 bases line up with TRBD2. CDR1 SQVTM and CDR2 ANQGSEA come from the germline V gene. The CDR3 is made up of 15 amino acids. After removal of 4 bases from V and 6 bases from J, the junction contained 13 bases not matched to a gene. The DNA for the CDR3 is TGCAGCGTTGTTTCGCGGGAGGGCCTAATGCTCGAGCAGTACTTC. As protein: CSVVSREGLMLEQYF.

The rearrangement links TRBV13 to TRBJ2-3; 8 bases agree with TRBD1. Germline CDR1 PRHDT, CDR2 FYEKMQ (reference sequence). Unmatched junction bases numbered 8, after V lost 3 bases and J lost 3 bases. The length of the CDR3 is 16 residues. The CDR3 loop reads CASSFAPRQGTDTQYF. CDR3 nucleotide sequence: TGTGCCAGCAGCTTCGCCCCTAGACAGGGGACAGATACGCAGTATTTT.

The chain has TRBV29-1 and TRBJ1-2; D may be TRBD1 (6 bases). The CDR3 length is 13 residues. Trimming cost V 4 bases and J 6 bases, with 15 bases left between them. Germline V gene data show CDR1 as SQVTM and CDR2 as ANQGSEA. The CDR3 region has the DNA TGCAGCGTTGTATCGGAGGGGGTGAATGGCTACACCTTC. It codes for CSVVSEGVNGYTF.

This chain uses TRBV19 with TRBJ2-7, with D possibly TRBD2 on 5 matching bases. The CDR3 loop spans 12 amino acids. The V gene's germline CDR1 is LNHDA and CDR2 SQIVND (reference sequence). V lost 3 bases, J lost 7 bases, and 10 bases lay in between. CDR3 in amino acids: CASSMTSGEQYF. The DNA of the CDR3 is TGTGCCAGTAGTATGACCTCGGGGGAGCAGTACTTC.

The chain couples TRBV7-9 to TRBJ1-5; D is undetermined. In germline, CDR1 is SEHNR, CDR2 FQNEAQ (reference sequence). The CDR3 runs to 16 residues. V shed 0 bases and J shed 2 bases, with 11 bases lying between them. Here the CDR3 reads CASSLAALGGNQPQHF. In DNA, the CDR3 is TGTGCCAGCAGCTTAGCGGCCCTTGGGGGCAATCAGCCCCAGCATTTT.

The rearrangement uses TRBV7-6 and TRBJ2-7; 11 bases are a match to TRBD1. CDR3 size: 15 residues. Germline-derived CDR1 and CDR2 are SGHVS and FNYEAQ. The V and J ends lost 1 base and 5 bases, in that order; junction bases with no gene match: 4. The CDR3 loop reads CASSLGTGGADEQYF. Here the CDR3 DNA reads TGTGCCAGCAGCTTAGGGACAGGGGGCGCGGACGAGCAGTACTTC.

The chain is built from TRBV6-1 and TRBJ2-7; D is possibly TRBD1 or TRBD2 (5 bases each). V lost 6 bases to trimming and J lost 3 bases, with 15 bases between them. This CDR3 comprises 14 residues. Germline V lookup: CDR1 MNHNS, CDR2 SASEGT. CDR3 sequence reads: CASSRDHEFYEQYF. CDR3 nucleotides: TGTGCCAGCAGCCGGGACCATGAATTCTACGAGCAGTACTTC.

The chain has TRBV6-6 and TRBJ2-2; TRBD2 aligns across 7 bases. The CDR3 covers 15 residues. Germline loops: CDR1 MNHNY, CDR2 SVGAGI (reference sequence). The junction had 3 bases not matched to a gene; V was cut back by 4 bases and J by 1 base. CDR3 coding DNA: TGTGCCAGCAGTTCAGCGGGAAGGAACACCGGGGAGCTGTTTTTT. Protein: CASSSAGRNTGELFF.

The chain carries TRBV27 and TRBJ1-3; D remains unclear. The V end lost 5 bases, the J end lost 0 bases, and 17 bases lay between the germline ends. Germline V lookup: CDR1 MNHEY, CDR2 SMNVEV (reference sequence). The CDR3 is 17 amino acids. The CDR3: CASSPTRLESSGNTIYF. In nucleotides, the CDR3 is TGTGCCAGCAGTCCGACCCGGCTGGAGAGCTCTGGAAACACCATATATTTT.

The chain uses TRBV15 and TRBJ1-2; a possible D gene is TRBD1 (6 bases). CDR1 and CDR2 (germline): LNHNV, YYDKDF (reference sequence). The length of the CDR3 is 14 residues. Trimming removed 3 bases at V and 4 bases at J, with 12 bases between. CDR3: CATSSLGGAYGYTF. The CDR3 DNA reads TGTGCCACCAGCAGTCTTGGGGGGGCCTATGGCTACACCTTC.

V gene TRBV19 combines with J gene TRBJ2-5; 9 nucleotides agree with TRBD2. The J call may be incorrect, as the DNA end agrees better with TRBJ2-7. The CDR3 has 14 residues. Germline V gene data show CDR1 as LNHDA and CDR2 as SQIVND (reference sequence). The CDR3 is CASSFGTSTYEQYF. The CDR3 nucleotides read TGTGCCAGTAGTTTTGGGACTAGCACCTACGAGCAGTACTTC.

J is TRBJ1-2 and V is TRBV2, with D perhaps TRBD1 (5 bases). V lost 8 bases, J lost 9 bases, and 10 bases lay in between. This CDR3 comprises 10 residues. Germline CDR1 reads SNHLY; CDR2 reads FYNNEI. CDR3 DNA sequence: TGTGCCAGCGCCCCGGACAGCTACACCTTC. As protein: CASAPDSYTF.

The CDR3 DNA is TGTGCCAGCAGTTTAGTCTTGACTGGGGCCAACGTCCTGACTTTC. Amino acid sequence: CASSLVLTGANVLTF. This chain uses TRBV28 with TRBJ2-6, with no clear D. Trimming cost V 2 bases and J 2 bases, with 7 bases left between them. This CDR3 contains 15 residues. Per the germline V gene, CDR1 is MDHEN and CDR2 is SYDVKM.

The chain combines TRBV2 with TRBJ2-2; D perhaps matches TRBD2 (6 bases). The CDR3 length is 15 residues. V was clipped by 5 bases and J by 8 bases, with 18 bases between them. Germline V lookup: CDR1 SNHLY, CDR2 FYNNEI. This chain's CDR3 is CASSRDSPFSGELFF. CDR3 sequence (DNA): TGTGCCAGCAGTCGGGACTCCCCTTTCTCTGGGGAGCTGTTTTTT.

This clone was seen only a few times. V usage is TRBV28 and J usage is TRBJ2-3; D remains unclear. This CDR3 is 14 amino acids long. Germline V gene sequence: CDR1 MDHEN, CDR2 SYDVKM. Between the trimmed V and J ends, which lost 5 bases and 2 bases, there was a span of 11 bases. Written as DNA, the CDR3 is TGTGCCAGCAGTCTCGGTTCTTTCACAGATACGCAGTATTTT. It specifies CASSLGSFTDTQYF.

The V call is TRBV21-1, the J call TRBJ1-2. TRBV21-1 represents a pseudogene. The CDR3 spans 13 residues. The CDR3 sequence is CASGYGPNYGYTF. CDR3 nucleotides: TGTGCCAGCGGGTATGGCCCTAACTATGGCTACACCTTC.

CDR3 in DNA: TGCGCCAGCAGCATCCCGGGACTAGCGGGTCATGAGCAGTTCTTC. Translating gives CASSIPGLAGHEQFF. This chain joins TRBV4-1 and TRBJ2-1; 12 nucleotides agree with TRBD2. The CDR3 contains 15 residues. Germline CDR1 and CDR2: MGHRA and YSYEKL. V lost 5 bases to trimming and J lost 8 bases; unmatched junction nucleotides: 7.

This clone has just one count. CDR3 bases: TGTGCCAGCAGCTCCCAGGGGTATGAGCAGTTCTTC. It encodes CASSSQGYEQFF. The chain couples TRBV11-2 to TRBJ2-1; a weak D match, TRBD1 (6 bases). The V gene's germline CDR1 is SGHAT and CDR2 FQNNGV. The CDR3 runs 12 residues. Between the trimmed V and J ends, which lost 4 bases and 8 bases, there was a span of 9 bases.

The V call is TRBV11-2, the J call TRBJ2-5, with 8 nucleotides matching TRBD1. The CDR3 loop spans 15 amino acids. Trimming took 4 bases from V and 6 from J; bases not matched to a gene: 10. CDR1 SGHAT and CDR2 FQNNGV come from the germline V gene. CDR3 in amino acids: CASSSHAGGAKTQYF. CDR3 sequence (DNA): TGTGCCAGCAGCTCCCATGCAGGGGGCGCCAAGACCCAGTACTTC.